This TCR beta chain was documented in a study of cytomegalovirus exposure and HLA in healthy donors. Turning to the study itself: Inside one of the first data releases sat around 77 million unique TCRs taken from HLA-typed donors.

Each donor was nominally healthy when sampled (though unrecorded immune exposures were likely). Regarding this clone: No antigen is known for it.

General study findings and limits: Equally common other TCR beta chains were less clonally expanded than HLA-associated ones, a later analysis found. Confirmation was obtained in vitro that a few CMV-associated chains are specific for CMV antigens.

From germline, CDR1 is MGHRA and CDR2 YSYEKL. The CDR3 runs to 15 residues. With 1 base removed from V and 5 bases from J, the gap between germline ends came to 14 bases. PCR amplification relied on 60 Vbeta primers (plus 13 Jbeta primers). This table comes from immunoSEQ multiplex PCR, and its TCRdb copy is limited to in-frame clones, with some not included. This table has approximately 140,000 clones, 79% appearing once. This sequence joins TRBV4-1 and TRBJ2-5; tentative D call: TRBD2 (6 bases). The receptor's source is a man between 50 and 59 years old in good health and CMV-seropositive. The sequenced material came from PBMCs. For the CDR3, the DNA is TGCGCCAGCAGCCAAGTGCAGCGGGTCTTCGAGACCCAGTACTTC. It is translated as CASSQVQRVFETQYF.